This TCR beta chain derives from a study of T cells in Graves' hyperthyroidism and ophthalmopathy. Germline CDR1 and CDR2: SGDLS and YYNGEE. The CDR3 is made up of 13 amino acids. Trimming pared 3 bases from V and 9 bases from J, leaving 13 bases between. TCR beta CDR3 region amplification was performed from RNA transcripts. TCR CDR3 underwent first-round RT-PCR with the HTBI primer set. TCRdb re-called the multiplex PCR reads through MiXCR, storing one row per CDR3 protein. This sample yields about 350,000 distinct CDR3 sequences, of which roughly 13% are seen a single time; roughly 33% belongs to the top ten.

The source is a woman aged 40-49 years with Graves' ophthalmopathy. This rearrangement joins TRBV9 to TRBJ2-4, with D maybe TRBD2 (6 bases). The material sequenced was blood. In DNA form, the CDR3 reads TGTGCCAGCAGCGCTAGCGCGGAGAGCATTCAGTACTTC. Translation: CASSASAESIQYF.